The sequence of this T cell receptor (beta chain) was determined in a study of shared clonotypes between healthy human individuals. About the research overall: For every donor, three CD4 naive, three CD4 memory, two CD8 naive and one CD8 memory plates were used. Study-wide points: Shared clonotypes: 4.5% to 5% naive CD4, roughly 4% naive CD8, over 2% memory CD4, approximately 0.4% memory CD8.

CD4+ cell separation produced CD45RA+ naive and CD45RA-negative memory subsets. In the original workflow: Quality scores were absent from the junction-only immunoSEQ sequences, so filtering differed. The method was immunoSEQ multiplex PCR; TCRdb's version includes in-frame clones alone and lacks a portion of them. V, J and clone size were drawn from that table, and D and trimming were deduced from the DNA. Among roughly 2.5 million clones listed, roughly nine tenths were seen once. In the case of this clone: Antigen specificity is unknown.

Germline V gives CDR1 LNHDA, CDR2 SQIVND (reference sequence). The CDR3 is 17 amino acids. V lost 4 bases, J lost 0 bases, and 16 bases lay in between. The chain is built from TRBV19 and TRBJ1-5, with no clear D. Sample: naive CD4+ T cells sorted from blood. Indicated subset: CD45RA+ positively selected. This TCR was sampled from a man between 18 and 29 years old in good health. DNA for the CDR3: TGTGCCAGTAGTACCGACCCCCGGCCCTATAGCAATCAGCCCCAGCATTTT. Its protein product is CASSTDPRPYSNQPQHF.